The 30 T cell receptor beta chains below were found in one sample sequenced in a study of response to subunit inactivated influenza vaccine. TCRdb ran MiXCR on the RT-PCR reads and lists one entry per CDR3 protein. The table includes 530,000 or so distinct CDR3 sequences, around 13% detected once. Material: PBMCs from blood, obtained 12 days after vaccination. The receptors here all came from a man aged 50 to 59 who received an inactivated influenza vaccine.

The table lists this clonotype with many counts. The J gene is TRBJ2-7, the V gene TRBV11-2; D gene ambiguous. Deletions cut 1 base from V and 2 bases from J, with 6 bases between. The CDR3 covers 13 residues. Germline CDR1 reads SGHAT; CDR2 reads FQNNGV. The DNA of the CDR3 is TGTGCCAGCAGCTTAGCCAGAACCTACGAGCAGTACTTC. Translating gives CASSLARTYEQYF. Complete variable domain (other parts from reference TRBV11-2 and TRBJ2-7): EAGVAQSPRYKIIEKRQSVAFWCNPISGHATLYWYQQILGQGPKLLIQFQNNGVVDDSQLPKDRFSAERLKGVDSTLKIQPAKLEDSAVYLCASSLARTYEQYFGPGTRLTVT.

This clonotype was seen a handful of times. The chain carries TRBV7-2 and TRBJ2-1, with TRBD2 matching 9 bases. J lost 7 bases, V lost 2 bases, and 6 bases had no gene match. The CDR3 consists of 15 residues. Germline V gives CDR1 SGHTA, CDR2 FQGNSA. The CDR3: CASSLWAGGANEQFF. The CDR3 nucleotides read TGTGCCAGCAGCTTATGGGCGGGAGGGGCAAATGAGCAGTTCTTC.

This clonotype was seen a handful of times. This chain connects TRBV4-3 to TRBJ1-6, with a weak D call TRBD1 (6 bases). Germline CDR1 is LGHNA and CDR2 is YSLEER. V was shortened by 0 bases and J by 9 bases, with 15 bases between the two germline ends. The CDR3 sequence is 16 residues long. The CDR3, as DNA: TGCGCCAGCAGCCAAGAGACAGGTTTCGGTAGTTCACCCCTCCACTTT. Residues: CASSQETGFGSSPLHF.

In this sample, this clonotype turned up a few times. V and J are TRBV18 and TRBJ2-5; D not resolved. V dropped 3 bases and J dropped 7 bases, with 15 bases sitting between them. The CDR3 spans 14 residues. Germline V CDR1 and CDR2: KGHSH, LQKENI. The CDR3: CASSPANPPGTQYF. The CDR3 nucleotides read TGTGCCAGCTCACCGGCCAACCCCCCGGGGACCCAGTACTTC.

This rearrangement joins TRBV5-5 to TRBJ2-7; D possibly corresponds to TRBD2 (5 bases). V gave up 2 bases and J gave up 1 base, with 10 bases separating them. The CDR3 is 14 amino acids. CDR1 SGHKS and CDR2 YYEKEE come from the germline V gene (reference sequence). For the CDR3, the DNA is TGTGCCAGCAGCTTCGAGGGAGCATCCTACGAGCAGTACTTC. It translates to CASSFEGASYEQYF.

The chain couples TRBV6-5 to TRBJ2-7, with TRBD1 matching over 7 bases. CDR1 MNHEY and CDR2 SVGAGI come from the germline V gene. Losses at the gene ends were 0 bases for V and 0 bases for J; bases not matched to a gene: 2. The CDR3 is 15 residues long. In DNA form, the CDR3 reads TGTGCCAGCAGTTACTCCTGGACAGGCTCCTACGAGCAGTACTTC. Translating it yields CASSYSWTGSYEQYF.

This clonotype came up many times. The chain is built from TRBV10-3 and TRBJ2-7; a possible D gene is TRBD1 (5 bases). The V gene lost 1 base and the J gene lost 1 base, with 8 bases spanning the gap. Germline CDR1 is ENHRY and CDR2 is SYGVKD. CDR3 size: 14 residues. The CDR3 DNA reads TGTGCCATCAGTGAGTGGGGCCCTTCCTACGAGCAGTACTTC. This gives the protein CAISEWGPSYEQYF.

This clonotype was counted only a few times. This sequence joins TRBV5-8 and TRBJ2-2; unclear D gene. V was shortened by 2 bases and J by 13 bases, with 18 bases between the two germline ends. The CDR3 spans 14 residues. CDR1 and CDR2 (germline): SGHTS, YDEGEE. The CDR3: CASSFYSTSGRLFF. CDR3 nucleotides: TGTGCCAGCAGCTTCTACAGCACCTCCGGAAGGCTGTTTTTT.

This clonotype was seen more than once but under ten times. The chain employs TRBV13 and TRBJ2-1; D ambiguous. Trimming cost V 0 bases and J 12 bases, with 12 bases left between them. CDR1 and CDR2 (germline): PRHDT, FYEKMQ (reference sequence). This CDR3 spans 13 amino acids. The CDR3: CASSLGRNLGQFF. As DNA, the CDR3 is TGTGCCAGCAGCTTAGGTAGAAATCTTGGGCAGTTCTTC.

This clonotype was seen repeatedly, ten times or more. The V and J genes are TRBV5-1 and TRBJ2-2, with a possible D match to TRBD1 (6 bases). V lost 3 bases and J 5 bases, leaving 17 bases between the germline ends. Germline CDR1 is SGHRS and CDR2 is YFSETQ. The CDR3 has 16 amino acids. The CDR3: CASSSSPGQGTGELFF. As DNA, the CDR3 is TGCGCCAGCAGCTCATCCCCGGGCCAGGGGACCGGGGAGCTGTTTTTT.

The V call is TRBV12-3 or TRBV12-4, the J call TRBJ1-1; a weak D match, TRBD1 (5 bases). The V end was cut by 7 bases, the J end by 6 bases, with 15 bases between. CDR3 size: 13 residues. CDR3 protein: CASTLGPRAEAFF. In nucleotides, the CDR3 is TGTGCCAGCACCCTCGGACCCAGGGCTGAAGCTTTCTTT.

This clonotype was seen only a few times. The chain's CDR3 is CSAPIGTRISYEQYF. The CDR3 region has the DNA TGCAGTGCTCCAATCGGGACACGAATATCCTACGAGCAGTACTTC. The chain employs TRBV20-1 and TRBJ2-7, with D perhaps TRBD1 (6 bases). This CDR3 region has 15 residues. The V and J ends lost 5 bases and 1 base respectively, with 18 bases between them. The germline V gene encodes CDR1 DFQATT and CDR2 SNEGSKA (reference sequence).

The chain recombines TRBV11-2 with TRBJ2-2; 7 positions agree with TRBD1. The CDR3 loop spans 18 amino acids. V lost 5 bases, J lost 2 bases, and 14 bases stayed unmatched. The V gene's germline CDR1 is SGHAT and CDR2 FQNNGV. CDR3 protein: CASSSSKMTGRNTGELFF. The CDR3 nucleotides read TGTGCCAGCAGCAGTAGTAAGATGACAGGGCGAAACACCGGGGAGCTGTTTTTT.

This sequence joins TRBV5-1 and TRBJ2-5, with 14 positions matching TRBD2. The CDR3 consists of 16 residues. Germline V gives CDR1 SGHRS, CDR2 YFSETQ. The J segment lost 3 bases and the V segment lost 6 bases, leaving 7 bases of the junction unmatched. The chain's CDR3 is CASTWGTSGSKETQYF. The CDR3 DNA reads TGCGCCAGCACTTGGGGGACTAGCGGGAGTAAAGAGACCCAGTACTTC. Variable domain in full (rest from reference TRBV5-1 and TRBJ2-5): KAGVTQTPRYLIKTRGQQVTLSCSPISGHRSVSWYQQTPGQGLQFLFEYFSETQRNKGNFPGRFSGRQFSNSRSEMNVSTLELGDSALYLCASTWGTSGSKETQYFGPGTRLLVL.

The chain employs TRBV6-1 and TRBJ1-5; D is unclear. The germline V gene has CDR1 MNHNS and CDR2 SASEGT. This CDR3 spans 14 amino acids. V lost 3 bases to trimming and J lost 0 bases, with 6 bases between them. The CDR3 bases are TGTGCCAGCAGTGACAGCTATAGCAATCAGCCCCAGCATTTT. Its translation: CASSDSYSNQPQHF.

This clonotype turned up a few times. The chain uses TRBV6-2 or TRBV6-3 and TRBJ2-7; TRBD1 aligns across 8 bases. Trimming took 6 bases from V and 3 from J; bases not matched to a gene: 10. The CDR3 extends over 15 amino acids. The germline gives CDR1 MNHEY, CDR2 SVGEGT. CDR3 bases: TGTGCCAGCAGGCACGCCGGGACAGGTCACTACGAGCAGTACTTC. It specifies CASRHAGTGHYEQYF.

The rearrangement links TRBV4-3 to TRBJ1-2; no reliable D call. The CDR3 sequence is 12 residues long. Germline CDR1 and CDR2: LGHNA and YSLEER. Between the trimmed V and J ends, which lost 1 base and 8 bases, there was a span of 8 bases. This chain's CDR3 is CASSQGGVGYTF. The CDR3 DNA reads TGCGCCAGCAGCCAAGGCGGGGTAGGCTACACCTTC.

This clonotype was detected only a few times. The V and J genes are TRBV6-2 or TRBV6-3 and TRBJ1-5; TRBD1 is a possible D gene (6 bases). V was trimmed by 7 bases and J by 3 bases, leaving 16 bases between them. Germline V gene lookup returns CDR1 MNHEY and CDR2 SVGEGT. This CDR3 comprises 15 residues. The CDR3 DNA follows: TGTGCCAGCAAAAACGGTGGACAGATCAATCAGCCCCAGCATTTT. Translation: CASKNGGQINQPQHF.

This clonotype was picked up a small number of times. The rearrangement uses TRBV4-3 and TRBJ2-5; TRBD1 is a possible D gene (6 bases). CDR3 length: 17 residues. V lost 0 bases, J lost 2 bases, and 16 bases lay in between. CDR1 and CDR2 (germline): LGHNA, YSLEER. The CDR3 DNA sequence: TGCGCCAGCAGCCAAGATTGGGTCGGACAGTCGCAAGAGACCCAGTACTTC. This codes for CASSQDWVGQSQETQYF.

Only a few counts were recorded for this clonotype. The CDR3 is CASSLGSTGEQYF. CDR3 sequence (DNA): TGTGCCAGCAGCTTGGGCTCGACAGGGGAGCAGTACTTC. This sequence joins TRBV7-9 and TRBJ2-7; TRBD1 agrees at 7 bases. The CDR3 is 13 amino acids. Germline V CDR1 and CDR2: SEHNR, FQNEAQ (reference sequence). V lost 3 bases, J lost 7 bases, and 6 bases stayed unmatched.

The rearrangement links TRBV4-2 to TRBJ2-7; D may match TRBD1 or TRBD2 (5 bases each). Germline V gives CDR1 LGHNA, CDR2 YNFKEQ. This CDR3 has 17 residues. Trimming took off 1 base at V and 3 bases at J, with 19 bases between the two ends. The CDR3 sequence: CASSQGQPGTPSYEQYF. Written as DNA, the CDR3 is TGTGCCAGCAGCCAAGGACAACCAGGGACGCCGAGCTACGAGCAGTACTTC.

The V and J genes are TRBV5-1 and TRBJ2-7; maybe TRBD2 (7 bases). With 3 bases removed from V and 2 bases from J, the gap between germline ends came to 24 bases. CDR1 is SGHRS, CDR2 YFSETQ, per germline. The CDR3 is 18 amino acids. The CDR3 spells CASSSHPLVGGPTYEQYF. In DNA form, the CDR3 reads TGCGCCAGCAGCTCCCACCCCCTCGTCGGGGGGCCTACCTACGAGCAGTACTTC.

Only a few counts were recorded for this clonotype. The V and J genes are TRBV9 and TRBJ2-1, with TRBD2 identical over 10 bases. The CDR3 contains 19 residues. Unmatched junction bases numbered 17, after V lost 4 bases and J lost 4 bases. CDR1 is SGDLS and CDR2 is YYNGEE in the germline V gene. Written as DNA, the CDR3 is TGTGCCAGCAGCCCATACCTGGGGATAGCGGGAGGAAATTACAATGAGCAGTTCTTC. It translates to CASSPYLGIAGGNYNEQFF.

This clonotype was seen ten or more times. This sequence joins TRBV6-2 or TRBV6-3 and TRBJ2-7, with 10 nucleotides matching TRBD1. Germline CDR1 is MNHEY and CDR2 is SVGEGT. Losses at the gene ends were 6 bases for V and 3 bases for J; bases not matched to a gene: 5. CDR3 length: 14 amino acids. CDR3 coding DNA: TGTGCCAGCAGACCGGGACAGGGGTTCTACGAGCAGTACTTC. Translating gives CASRPGQGFYEQYF.

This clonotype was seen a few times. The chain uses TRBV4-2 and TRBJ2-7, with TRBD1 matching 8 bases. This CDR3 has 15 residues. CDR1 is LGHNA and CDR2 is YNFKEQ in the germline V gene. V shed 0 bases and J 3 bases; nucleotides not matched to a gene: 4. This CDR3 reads CASSQDGTGFYEQYF. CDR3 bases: TGTGCCAGCAGCCAAGATGGGACAGGATTCTACGAGCAGTACTTC.

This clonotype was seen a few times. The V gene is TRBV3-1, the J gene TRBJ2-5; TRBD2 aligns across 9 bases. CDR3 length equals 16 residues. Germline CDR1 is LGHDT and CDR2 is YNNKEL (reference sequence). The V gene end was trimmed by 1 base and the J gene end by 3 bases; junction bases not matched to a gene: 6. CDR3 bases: TGTGCCAGCAGCCAAGTTTCGCGACTAGCGGAAGAGACCCAGTACTTC. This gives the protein CASSQVSRLAEETQYF.

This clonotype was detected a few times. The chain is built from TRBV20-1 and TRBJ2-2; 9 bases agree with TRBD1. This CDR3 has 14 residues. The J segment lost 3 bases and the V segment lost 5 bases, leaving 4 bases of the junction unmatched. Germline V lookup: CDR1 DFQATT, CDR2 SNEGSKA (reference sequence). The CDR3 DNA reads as TGCAGTGCTCCCGGGACAGGGTACACCGGGGAGCTGTTTTTT. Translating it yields CSAPGTGYTGELFF.

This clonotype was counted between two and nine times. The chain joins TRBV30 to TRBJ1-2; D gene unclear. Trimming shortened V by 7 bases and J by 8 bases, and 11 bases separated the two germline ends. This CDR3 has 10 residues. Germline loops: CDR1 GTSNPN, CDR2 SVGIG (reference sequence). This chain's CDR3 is CASDVVGYTF. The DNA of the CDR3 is TGTGCCTCGGACGTCGTCGGCTACACCTTC.

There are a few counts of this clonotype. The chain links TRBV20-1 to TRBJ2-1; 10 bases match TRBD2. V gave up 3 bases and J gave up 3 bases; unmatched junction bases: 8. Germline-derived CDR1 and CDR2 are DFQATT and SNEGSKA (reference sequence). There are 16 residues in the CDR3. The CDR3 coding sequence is TGCAGTGCTAGGACGGCTAGCGGGGGTGGCTACAATGAGCAGTTCTTC. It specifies CSARTASGGGYNEQFF.

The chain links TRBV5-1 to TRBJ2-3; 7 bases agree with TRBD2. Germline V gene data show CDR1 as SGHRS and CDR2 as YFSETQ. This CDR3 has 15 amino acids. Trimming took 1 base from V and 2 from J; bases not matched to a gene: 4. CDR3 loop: CASSLSRGITDTQYF. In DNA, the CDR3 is TGCGCCAGCAGCTTGTCGCGGGGGATCACAGATACGCAGTATTTT.